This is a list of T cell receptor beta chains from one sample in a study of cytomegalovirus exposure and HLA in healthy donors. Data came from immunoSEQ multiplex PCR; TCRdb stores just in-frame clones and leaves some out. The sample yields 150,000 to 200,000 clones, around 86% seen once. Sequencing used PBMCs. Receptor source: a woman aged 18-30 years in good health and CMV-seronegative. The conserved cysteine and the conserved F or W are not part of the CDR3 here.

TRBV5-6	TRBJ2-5	ASSLGEAETQY
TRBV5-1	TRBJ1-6	ASSREGGNSPLH
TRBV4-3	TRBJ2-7	ASSQSEQY
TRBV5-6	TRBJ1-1	ASGTGGTEAF
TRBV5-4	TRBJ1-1	ASSEGTEAF
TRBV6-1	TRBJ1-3	ASSEGPGVPGNTIY
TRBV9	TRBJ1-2	ASNPSEANYGYT
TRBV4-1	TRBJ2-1	ASSQGTSGSYNEQF
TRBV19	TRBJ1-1	ASSPTRNTEAF
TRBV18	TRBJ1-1	ASSRSGGTEAF
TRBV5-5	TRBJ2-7	ASSLGQGADEQY
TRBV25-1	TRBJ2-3	ASREAGVADTQY
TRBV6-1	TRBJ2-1	ASSVRGNTGTSGGQQF
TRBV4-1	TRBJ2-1	ASSWRDYPSNEQF
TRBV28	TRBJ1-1	ASSFGGGRLNTEAF
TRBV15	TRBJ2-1	ATRLAGLGHNEQF
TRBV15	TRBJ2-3	ATSRDRGGTQY
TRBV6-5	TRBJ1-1	ASSYSLPREAEAF
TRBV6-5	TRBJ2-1	ASSYEAGGSYNEQF
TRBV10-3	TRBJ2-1	AISGTTGGSYNEQF
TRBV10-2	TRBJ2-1	ASLVGVSSYNEQF
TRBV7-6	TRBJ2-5	ASKPGQQETQY
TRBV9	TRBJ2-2	ASSPLEGAGTGELF
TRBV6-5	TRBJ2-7	ASSYVAGGPSGEQY